The clone carrying this T cell receptor beta chain was found a few times. Its cognate antigen is unknown. This entry is derived from a study of T cell repertoires in cytomegalovirus infection. About the study: An indication of both CMV infection and matching HLA type came from public TCR beta signatures. Study-wide results and limits: Adding up the frequency of public TCR beta families identified people who carried CMV plus the relevant HLA. The ex vivo response was dominated by HLA-C-restricted CMV-specific TCR beta clonotypes.

TCRdb re-called the reads through MiXCR, storing one row per CDR3 protein. The profile covers 700,000 to 950,000 distinct CDR3 sequences, with 30% to 35% appearing a single time and under 15% taken by the ten largest. The sample consisted of cultured CD8+ T cells from PBMCs, taken from culture after CMV antigen stimulation. The origin of this receptor is a human donor in good health (CMV status not recorded). Some clones in this sample may be carry-over from other donors' samples.

The CDR3 bases are TGTGCCAGCAGTCCCAACATCCTGAGCTCCTATAATTCACCCCTCCACTTT. Protein: CASSPNILSSYNSPLHF. The chain combines TRBV6-5 with TRBJ1-6; the D is unclear. This CDR3 spans 17 amino acids. V shed 5 bases and J shed 0 bases, with 14 bases lying between them. The germline CDR1 and CDR2 sequences are MNHEY and SVGAGI.